What follows are 17 T cell receptor beta chains derived from one specimen sequenced in a study of CD8 T cells in Susac syndrome. Random hexamers were used to reverse transcribe 0.5 to 1 ug of RNA. From the immunoSEQ multiplex PCR reads, TCRdb called clonotypes with MiXCR, one entry per CDR3 protein. The sample comprises 150,000 to 200,000 distinct CDR3 sequences, more than 90% of which are singletons, and 0.14% rests with the top ten. The sequenced material came from CD4+ T cells from PBMCs. All receptors derive from a human donor in good health.

V and J are TRBV20-1 and TRBJ2-7; tentatively, D is TRBD1 (6 bases). The CDR3 is made up of 13 amino acids. Germline CDR1 is DFQATT and CDR2 is SNEGSKA (reference sequence). The V end lost 3 bases, the J end lost 2 bases, and 11 bases lay between the germline ends. The CDR3 DNA reads as TGCAGTGCTAGCGGAGGACAGCCCTACGAGCAGTACTTC. The encoded protein is CSASGGQPYEQYF.

The chain joins TRBV6-6 to TRBJ2-1; possibly TRBD1 or TRBD2 for D (5 bases each). With 3 bases removed from V and 8 bases from J, the gap between germline ends came to 14 bases. Germline loops: CDR1 MNHNY, CDR2 SVGAGI (reference sequence). CDR3 length: 14 residues. In DNA, the CDR3 is TGTGCCAGCAGTTATGCGGTGGGGACCGATGAGCAGTTCTTC. Encoded protein: CASSYAVGTDEQFF.

This CDR3 reads CASSYYRRAPYNEQFF. CDR3 coding DNA: TGTGCCAGCAGTTACTATCGCAGGGCCCCCTACAATGAGCAGTTCTTC. The chain is built from TRBV6-2 or TRBV6-3 and TRBJ2-1; TRBD1 might be the D (5 bases). Germline CDR1 and CDR2: MNHEY and SVGEGT. V was trimmed by 1 base and J by 2 bases, leaving 12 bases between them. This CDR3 spans 16 amino acids.

V usage is TRBV9 and J usage is TRBJ2-2, with 10 positions matching TRBD2. V shed 4 bases, J shed 8 bases, and the junction held 8 bases outside the gene matches. The germline V gene encodes CDR1 SGDLS and CDR2 YYNGEE. The CDR3 length is 15 residues. CDR3 sequence reads: CASSPWTSGQGELFF. The CDR3 region has the DNA TGTGCCAGCAGCCCATGGACTAGCGGTCAGGGGGAGCTGTTTTTT.

The V gene is TRBV12-3 or TRBV12-4, the J gene TRBJ2-5; D possibly corresponds to TRBD2 (5 bases). The CDR3 loop spans 14 amino acids. The ends were cut back, 2 bases at V and 6 bases at J, with 13 bases in the middle. CDR3 loop: CASSLQRPGKTQYF. In DNA form, the CDR3 reads TGTGCCAGCAGTTTACAGAGGCCGGGGAAGACCCAGTACTTC.

V usage is TRBV7-9 and J usage is TRBJ1-4; D is uncertain. Germline V gives CDR1 SEHNR, CDR2 FQNEAQ (reference sequence). This CDR3 has 11 residues. V lost 5 bases and J 5 bases, leaving 3 bases between the germline ends. The chain's CDR3 is CASSTNEKLFF. The CDR3 DNA sequence: TGTGCCAGCAGCACAAATGAAAAACTGTTTTTT.

This clonotype was detected only once. This chain joins TRBV5-1 and TRBJ2-7; the D is unclear. With 4 bases removed from V and 3 bases from J, the gap between germline ends came to 5 bases. The CDR3 runs to 11 residues. Germline loops: CDR1 SGHRS, CDR2 YFSETQ. CDR3: CASSGNYEQYF. The CDR3 coding sequence is TGCGCCAGCAGCGGAAACTACGAGCAGTACTTC. Complete variable domain (other parts from reference TRBV5-1 and TRBJ2-7): KAGVTQTPRYLIKTRGQQVTLSCSPISGHRSVSWYQQTPGQGLQFLFEYFSETQRNKGNFPGRFSGRQFSNSRSEMNVSTLELGDSALYLCASSGNYEQYFGPGTRLTVT.

This chain joins TRBV20-1 and TRBJ1-4, with D hard to call. There are 13 residues in the CDR3. Trimming left V 7 bases short and J 8 bases short, with 17 bases between. Per germline, CDR1 DFQATT and CDR2 SNEGSKA (reference sequence). This chain's CDR3 is CSGTLRPGEKLFF. The CDR3, as DNA: TGCAGTGGAACGCTCCGTCCAGGAGAAAAACTGTTTTTT.

V and J are TRBV9 and TRBJ2-3; 7 nucleotides align to TRBD2. The junction had 3 bases not matched to a gene; V was cut back by 3 bases and J by 2 bases. CDR1 is SGDLS, CDR2 YYNGEE, per germline. The CDR3 totals 14 residues. CDR3 nucleotide sequence: TGTGCCAGCAGCGCCGGGGGGTTCACAGATACGCAGTATTTT. Translation gives CASSAGGFTDTQYF.

The rearrangement links TRBV20-1 to TRBJ2-7; D gene ambiguous. Trimming took 1 base from V and 9 from J, leaving 19 bases between them. The CDR3 length is 14 residues. Germline lookup yields CDR1 DFQATT and CDR2 SNEGSKA (reference sequence). The DNA for the CDR3 is TGCAGTGCTAGAGTGGGGTCGGGCCGAACTGGGCAGTACTTC. Its translation: CSARVGSGRTGQYF.

This chain uses TRBV13 with TRBJ1-6; D ambiguous. Germline CDR1 PRHDT, CDR2 FYEKMQ (reference sequence). This CDR3 comprises 14 residues. Trimming removed 3 bases at V and 8 bases at J, with 11 bases between. CDR3 in DNA: TGTGCCAGCAGCTTCGGACTGGGAGATTCACCCCTCCACTTT. Translated: CASSFGLGDSPLHF.

The V gene is TRBV12-3 or TRBV12-4, the J gene TRBJ2-7, with 9 bases fitting TRBD1. V lost 7 bases and J lost 6; bases outside the gene matches: 10. This CDR3 region has 14 residues. The CDR3 DNA reads TGTGCCAGCATCCAGACAGGGGGTAGCGGCGAGCAGTACTTC. Translating it yields CASIQTGGSGEQYF.

The chain combines TRBV5-1 with TRBJ2-2, with no clear D. Germline CDR1 reads SGHRS; CDR2 reads YFSETQ. The germline V and J ends were trimmed by 6 bases and 0 bases, with 9 bases remaining between them. This CDR3 spans 14 amino acids. CDR3 in DNA: TGCGCCAGCACTGGGGTAACGAACACCGGGGAGCTGTTTTTT. Protein product: CASTGVTNTGELFF. The whole variable domain, remainder taken from reference TRBV5-1 and TRBJ2-2, is KAGVTQTPRYLIKTRGQQVTLSCSPISGHRSVSWYQQTPGQGLQFLFEYFSETQRNKGNFPGRFSGRQFSNSRSEMNVSTLELGDSALYLCASTGVTNTGELFFGEGSRLTVL.

The rearrangement joins TRBV20-1 to TRBJ2-7; the D is unclear. CDR1 and CDR2 from the germline V gene are DFQATT and SNEGSKA (reference sequence). CDR3 length: 12 residues. The ends were cut back, 3 bases at V and 3 bases at J, with 9 bases in the middle. The CDR3, as DNA: TGCAGTGCTAGCCTAGACAACTACGAGCAGTACTTC. Amino acids: CSASLDNYEQYF.

The gene calls are TRBV6-5 and TRBJ2-5; unclear D gene. Germline V gene data show CDR1 as MNHEY and CDR2 as SVGAGI. The V gene lost 5 bases and the J gene lost 4 bases, with 11 bases spanning the gap. This CDR3 spans 13 amino acids. The CDR3 sequence is CASSQVKRETQYF. For the CDR3, the DNA is TGTGCCAGCAGTCAAGTAAAGAGAGAGACCCAGTACTTC.

The V call is TRBV20-1, the J call TRBJ2-7; no clear D. Trimming cost V 5 bases and J 4 bases, with 15 bases left between them. The CDR3 is made up of 13 amino acids. Germline values: CDR1 DFQATT, CDR2 SNEGSKA (reference sequence). The chain's CDR3 is CSAGSSVSYEQYF. CDR3 DNA sequence: TGCAGTGCTGGCAGCAGCGTCTCGTACGAGCAGTACTTC.

The V gene is TRBV6-5, the J gene TRBJ2-7; 11 bases agree with TRBD1. Trimming cost V 4 bases and J 5 bases; bases outside gene matches: 4. There are 14 residues in the CDR3. Germline values: CDR1 MNHEY, CDR2 SVGAGI. In DNA, the CDR3 is TGTGCCAGCAGTTCGGGACAGGGGGTTGACGAGCAGTACTTC. This encodes CASSSGQGVDEQYF.